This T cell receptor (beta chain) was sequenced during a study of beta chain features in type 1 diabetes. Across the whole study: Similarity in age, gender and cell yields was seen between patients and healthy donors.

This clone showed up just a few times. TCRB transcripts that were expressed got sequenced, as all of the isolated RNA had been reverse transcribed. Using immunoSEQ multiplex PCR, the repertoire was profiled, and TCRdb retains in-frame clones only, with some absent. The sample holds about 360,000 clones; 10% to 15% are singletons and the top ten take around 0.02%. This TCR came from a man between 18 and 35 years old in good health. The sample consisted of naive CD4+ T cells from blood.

The CDR3 DNA is TGTGCCTGGAGAGCCCCGGGGGACGGAGGCTACACCTTC. Amino acid sequence: CAWRAPGDGGYTF. The J gene is TRBJ1-2, the V gene TRBV30; a weak D match, TRBD1 (5 bases). Germline-derived CDR1 and CDR2 are GTSNPN and SVGIG (reference sequence). V was clipped by 3 bases and J by 8 bases, with 16 bases between them. The CDR3 spans 13 residues.